This passage covers 9 T cell receptor beta chains from one sample sequenced in a study of T cells in Graves' hyperthyroidism and ophthalmopathy. Using RNA transcripts as the source, TCR beta CDR3 regions were amplified. The TCR CDR3 was amplified in a first-round RT-PCR using the HTBI primer set. TCRdb passed the multiplex PCR reads through MiXCR, listing each CDR3 protein once. The sample includes some 600,000 distinct CDR3 sequences, around 13% of them seen just once. Material: blood. Receptors originate from a woman between 25 and 40 years old with Graves' hyperthyroidism that later progressed to Graves' ophthalmopathy.

Ten or more counts support this clonotype. V gene TRBV12-3 or TRBV12-4 combines with J gene TRBJ1-1, with D unclear. The CDR3 consists of 14 residues. With 1 base removed from V and 4 bases from J, the gap between germline ends came to 10 bases. The chain's CDR3 is CASSLEHSPTEAFF. The CDR3 DNA reads as TGTGCCAGCAGTTTAGAACATTCCCCCACTGAAGCTTTCTTT.

Many counts were recorded for this clonotype. This chain connects TRBV12-3 or TRBV12-4 to TRBJ1-4; perhaps TRBD1 as D (5 bases). The CDR3 runs to 13 residues. Trimming took 6 bases from V and 5 from J, leaving 10 bases between them. CDR3 loop: CASSETENEKLFF. The CDR3, as DNA: TGTGCCAGCAGCGAGACAGAGAATGAAAAACTGTTTTTT.

This clonotype was observed many times. The V and J genes are TRBV28 and TRBJ2-5; tentative D call: TRBD1 (6 bases). The CDR3 totals 16 residues. V lost 4 bases and J 3 bases, leaving 18 bases between the germline ends. Germline V gives CDR1 MDHEN, CDR2 SYDVKM. In nucleotides, the CDR3 is TGTGCCAGCAGTTCCCGCCCCGAACAGGGTGAAGAGACCCAGTACTTC. Translation: CASSSRPEQGEETQYF.

This clonotype appeared many times. The chain couples TRBV28 to TRBJ1-2; the match to TRBD1 covers 7 bases. Germline trimming cut 5 bases from V and 4 bases from J; bases unmatched to any gene: 13. The CDR3 extends over 16 amino acids. The germline gives CDR1 MDHEN, CDR2 SYDVKM. CDR3 residues: CASSVFGTEGRYGYTF. As DNA, the CDR3 is TGTGCCAGCAGTGTCTTCGGGACAGAAGGACGCTATGGCTACACCTTC.

DNA of the CDR3: TGTGCCACCGGGCTGCGCAACTCTGGGGCCAACGTCCTGACTTTC. It yields the protein CATGLRNSGANVLTF. The rearrangement uses TRBV19 and TRBJ2-6; D call uncertain. Trimming took 10 bases from V and 0 from J, leaving 13 bases between them. CDR1 is LNHDA and CDR2 is SQIVND in the germline V gene (reference sequence). This CDR3 contains 15 residues.

At least ten counts were recorded for this clonotype. The V call is TRBV7-3, the J call TRBJ1-5, with 7 positions matching TRBD1. Losses at the gene ends were 4 bases for V and 1 base for J; bases not matched to a gene: 10. The CDR3 is 17 residues long. Germline-derived CDR1 and CDR2 are SGHTA and FQGTGA. CDR3: CASSCVRGRVSNQPQHF. The CDR3, as DNA: TGTGCCAGCAGCTGTGTGAGGGGGCGGGTGAGCAATCAGCCCCAGCATTTT. Drawing the rest from reference TRBV7-3 and TRBJ1-5, the complete variable domain is GAGVSQTPSNKVTEKGKYVELRCDPISGHTALYWYRQSLGQGPEFLIYFQGTGAADDSGLPNDRFFAVRPEGSVSTLKIQRTERGDSAVYLCASSCVRGRVSNQPQHFGDGTRLSIL.

This clonotype came up many times. V gene TRBV15 combines with J gene TRBJ1-1; D unclear. Germline V gene data show CDR1 as LNHNV and CDR2 as YYDKDF (reference sequence). The V gene lost 5 bases and the J gene lost 4 bases, with 14 bases spanning the gap. CDR3 size: 14 residues. CDR3 nucleotides: TGTGCCACCAGCCCTAGGGAAAGGGTCACTGAAGCTTTCTTT. Translation gives CATSPRERVTEAFF.

This clonotype was picked up a small number of times. The chain links TRBV7-2 to TRBJ2-7; D gene unclear. Trimming removed 1 base at V and 8 bases at J, with 18 bases between. The germline V gene encodes CDR1 SGHTA and CDR2 FQGNSA. The CDR3 loop spans 15 amino acids. CDR3 sequence (DNA): TGTGCCAGCAGCTTAGGGAATCAAGGTATGGGGAAGCAGTACTTC. This translates into CASSLGNQGMGKQYF.

This clonotype was seen more than once but under ten times. The rearrangement joins TRBV24-1 to TRBJ2-1; 9 nucleotides align to TRBD1. J lost 9 bases, V lost 2 bases, and 4 bases had no gene match. The germline V gene encodes CDR1 KGHDR and CDR2 SFDVKD. CDR3 length: 14 amino acids. Here the CDR3 DNA reads TGTGCCACCAGTGATTATACAGGGGGCGGTGAGCAGTTCTTC. Residues: CATSDYTGGGEQFF.